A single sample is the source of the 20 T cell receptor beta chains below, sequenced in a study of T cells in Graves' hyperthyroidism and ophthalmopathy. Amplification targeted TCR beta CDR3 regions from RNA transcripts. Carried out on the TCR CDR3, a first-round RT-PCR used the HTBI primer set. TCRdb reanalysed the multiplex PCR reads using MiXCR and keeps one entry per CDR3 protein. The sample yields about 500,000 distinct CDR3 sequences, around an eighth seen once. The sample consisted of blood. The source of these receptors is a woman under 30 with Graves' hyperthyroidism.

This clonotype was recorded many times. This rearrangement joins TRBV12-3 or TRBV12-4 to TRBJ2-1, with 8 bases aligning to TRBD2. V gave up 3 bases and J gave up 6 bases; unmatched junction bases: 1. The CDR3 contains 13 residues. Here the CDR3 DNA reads TGTGCCAGCAGTTTCCGGGGGGGCAATGAGCAGTTCTTC. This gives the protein CASSFRGGNEQFF.

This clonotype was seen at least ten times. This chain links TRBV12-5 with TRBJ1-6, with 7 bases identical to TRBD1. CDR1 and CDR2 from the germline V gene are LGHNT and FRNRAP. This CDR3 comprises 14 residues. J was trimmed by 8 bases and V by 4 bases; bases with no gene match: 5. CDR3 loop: CASGSRGGDSPLHF. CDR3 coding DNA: TGTGCTAGTGGTTCCAGGGGGGGGGATTCACCCCTCCACTTT.

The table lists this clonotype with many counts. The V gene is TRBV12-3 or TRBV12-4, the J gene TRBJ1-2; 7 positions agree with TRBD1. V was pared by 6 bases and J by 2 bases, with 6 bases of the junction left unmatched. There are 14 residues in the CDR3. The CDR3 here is CASSTTGENYGYTF. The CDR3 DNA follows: TGTGCCAGCAGCACCACAGGGGAAAACTATGGCTACACCTTC.

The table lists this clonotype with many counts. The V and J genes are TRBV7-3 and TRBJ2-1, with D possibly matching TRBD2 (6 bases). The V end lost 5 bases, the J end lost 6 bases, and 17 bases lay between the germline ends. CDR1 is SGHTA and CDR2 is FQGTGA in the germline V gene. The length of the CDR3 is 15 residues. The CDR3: CASSQAGAIGNEQFF. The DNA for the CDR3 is TGTGCCAGCAGCCAAGCGGGCGCAATAGGCAATGAGCAGTTCTTC.

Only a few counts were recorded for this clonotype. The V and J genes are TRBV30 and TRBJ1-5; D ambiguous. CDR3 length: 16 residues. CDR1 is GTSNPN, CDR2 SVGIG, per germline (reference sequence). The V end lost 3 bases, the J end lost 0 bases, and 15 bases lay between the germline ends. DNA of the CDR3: TGTGCCTGGAGGGCCGAGTTTAGCCATAGCAATCAGCCCCAGCATTTT. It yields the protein CAWRAEFSHSNQPQHF.

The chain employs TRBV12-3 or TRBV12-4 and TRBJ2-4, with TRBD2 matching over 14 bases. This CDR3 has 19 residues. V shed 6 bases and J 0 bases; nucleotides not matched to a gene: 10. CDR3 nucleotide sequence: TGTGCCAGCAGCGAACCGGGACTAGCGGGAGCCGAAGCCAAAAACATTCAGTACTTC. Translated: CASSEPGLAGAEAKNIQYF.

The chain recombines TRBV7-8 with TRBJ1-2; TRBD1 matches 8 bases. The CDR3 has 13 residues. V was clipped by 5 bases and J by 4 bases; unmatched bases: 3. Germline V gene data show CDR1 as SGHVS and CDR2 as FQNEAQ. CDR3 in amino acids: CASSAQGGYGYTF. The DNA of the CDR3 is TGTGCCAGCAGCGCACAGGGGGGCTATGGCTACACCTTC.

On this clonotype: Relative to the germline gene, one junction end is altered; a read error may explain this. The CDR3: CACSFASWGGLGTEAFF. CDR3 in DNA: TGTGCCTGCAGCTTTGCTTCTTGGGGGGGGTTGGGCACTGAAGCTTTCTTT. This chain joins TRBV7-2 and TRBJ1-1, with D possibly matching TRBD1 (5 bases). There are 17 residues in the CDR3. Germline V CDR1 and CDR2: SGHTA, FQGNSA.

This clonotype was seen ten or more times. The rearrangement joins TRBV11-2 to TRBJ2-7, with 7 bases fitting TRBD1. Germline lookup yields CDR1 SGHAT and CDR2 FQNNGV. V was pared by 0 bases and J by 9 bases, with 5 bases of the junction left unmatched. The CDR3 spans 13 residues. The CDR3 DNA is TGTGCCAGCAGCTTAGATCAGGGGGTATGGCAGTACTTC. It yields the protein CASSLDQGVWQYF.

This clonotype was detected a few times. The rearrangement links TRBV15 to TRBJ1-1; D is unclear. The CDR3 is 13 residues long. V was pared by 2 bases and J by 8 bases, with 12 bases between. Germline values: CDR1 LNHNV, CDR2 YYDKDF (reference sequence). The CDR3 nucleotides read TGTGCCACCAGCAGAATGATACCCCCCGAAGCTTTCTTT. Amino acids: CATSRMIPPEAFF. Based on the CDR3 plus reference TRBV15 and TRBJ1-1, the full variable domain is DAMVIQNPRYQVTQFGKPVTLSCSQTLNHNVMYWYQQKSSQAPKLLFHYYDKDFNNEADTPDNFQSRRPNTSFCFLDIRSPGLGDTAMYLCATSRMIPPEAFFGQGTRLTVV.

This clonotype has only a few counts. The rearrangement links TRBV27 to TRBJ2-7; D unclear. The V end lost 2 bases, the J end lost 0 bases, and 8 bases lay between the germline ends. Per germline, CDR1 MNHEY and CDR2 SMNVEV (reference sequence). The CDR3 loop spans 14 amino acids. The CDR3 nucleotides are TGTGCCAGCAGTTTAAAAGGCCCCTCCTACGAGCAGTACTTC. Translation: CASSLKGPSYEQYF.

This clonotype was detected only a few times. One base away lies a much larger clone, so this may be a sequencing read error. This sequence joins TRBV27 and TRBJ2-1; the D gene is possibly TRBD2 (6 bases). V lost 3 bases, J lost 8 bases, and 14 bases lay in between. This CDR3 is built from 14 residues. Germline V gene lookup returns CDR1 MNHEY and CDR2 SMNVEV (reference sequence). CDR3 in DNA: TGTGCCAGCAGTTTCGTAACGGGAGAAGATGAGCAGTTCTTC. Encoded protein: CASSFVTGEDEQFF.

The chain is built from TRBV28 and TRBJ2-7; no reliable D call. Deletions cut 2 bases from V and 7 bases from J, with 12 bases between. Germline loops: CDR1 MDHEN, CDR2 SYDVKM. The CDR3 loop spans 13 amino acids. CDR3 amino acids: CASSLTRAREQYV. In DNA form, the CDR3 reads TGTGCCAGCAGTTTAACAAGAGCAAGGGAGCAGTACGTC.

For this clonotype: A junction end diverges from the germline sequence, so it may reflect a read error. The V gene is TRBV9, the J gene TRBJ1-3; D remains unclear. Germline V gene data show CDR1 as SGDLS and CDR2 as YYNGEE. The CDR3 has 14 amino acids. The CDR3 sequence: CANSPRDRGNTIYF. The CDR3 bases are TGTGCCAACAGCCCCCGGGATCGCGGAAACACCATATATTTT.

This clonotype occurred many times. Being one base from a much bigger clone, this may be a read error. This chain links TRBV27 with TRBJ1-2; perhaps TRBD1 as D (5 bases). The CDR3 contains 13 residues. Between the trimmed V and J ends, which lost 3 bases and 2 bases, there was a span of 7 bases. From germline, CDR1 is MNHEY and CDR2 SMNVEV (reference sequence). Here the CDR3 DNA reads TGTGCCAGCAGTTTTGAGGGGAACTATGGCTACACCTTC. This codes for CASSFEGNYGYTF.

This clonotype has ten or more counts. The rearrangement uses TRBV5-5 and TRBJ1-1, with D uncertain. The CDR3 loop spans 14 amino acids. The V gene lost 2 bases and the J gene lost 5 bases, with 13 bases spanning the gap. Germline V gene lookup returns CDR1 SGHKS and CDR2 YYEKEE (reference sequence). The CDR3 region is CASSFMLSGTEAFF. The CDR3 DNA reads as TGTGCCAGCAGCTTCATGCTCTCGGGAACTGAAGCTTTCTTT.

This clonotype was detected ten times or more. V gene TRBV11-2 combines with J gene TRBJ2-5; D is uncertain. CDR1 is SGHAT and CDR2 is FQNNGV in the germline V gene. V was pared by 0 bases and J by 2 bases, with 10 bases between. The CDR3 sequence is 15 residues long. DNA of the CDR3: TGTGCCAGCAGCTTAGATTCCGGCAGGCAAGAGACCCAGTACTTC. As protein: CASSLDSGRQETQYF.

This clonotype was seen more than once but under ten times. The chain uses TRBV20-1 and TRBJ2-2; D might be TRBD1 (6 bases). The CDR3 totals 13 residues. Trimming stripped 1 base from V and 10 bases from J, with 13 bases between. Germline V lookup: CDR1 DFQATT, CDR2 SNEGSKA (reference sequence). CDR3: CSARVTGQTELFF. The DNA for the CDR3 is TGCAGTGCTAGAGTTACCGGACAGACGGAGCTGTTTTTT.

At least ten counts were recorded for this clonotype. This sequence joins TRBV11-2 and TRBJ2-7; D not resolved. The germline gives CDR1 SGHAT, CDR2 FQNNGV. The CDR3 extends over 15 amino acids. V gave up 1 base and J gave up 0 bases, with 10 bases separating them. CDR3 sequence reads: CASSLGGISSYEQYF. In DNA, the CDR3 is TGTGCCAGCAGCTTAGGTGGGATTAGCTCCTACGAGCAGTACTTC.

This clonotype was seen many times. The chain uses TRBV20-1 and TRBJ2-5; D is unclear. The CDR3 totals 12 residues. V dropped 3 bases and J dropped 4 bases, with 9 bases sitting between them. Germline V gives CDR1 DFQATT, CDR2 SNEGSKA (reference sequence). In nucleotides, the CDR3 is TGCAGTGCTAGTGATCCCGTAGAGACCCAGTACTTC. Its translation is CSASDPVETQYF.